These 26 T cell receptor beta chains came from one sample sequenced in a study of CD8 T cells in ankylosing spondylitis. MiXCR, run by TCRdb on the 5' RACE reads, gives a single entry per CDR3 protein. The table records under 30,000 distinct CDR3 sequences, roughly 8.6% of them present only once. Sequencing input: blood. Receptors were obtained from a male donor with ankylosing spondylitis or in good health (not recorded which).

CDR3 loop: CASSEARDRGEQFF. CDR3 in DNA: TGTGCCAGCAGTGAAGCAAGGGACAGGGGTGAGCAGTTCTTC. The chain carries TRBV2 and TRBJ2-1; 10 bases are shared with TRBD1. V lost 0 bases and J lost 9; bases outside the gene matches: 2. The CDR3 has 14 residues. Germline V gene lookup returns CDR1 SNHLY and CDR2 FYNNEI.

The chain carries TRBV6-5 and TRBJ2-7; 12 bases match TRBD2. The germline CDR1 and CDR2 sequences are MNHEY and SVGAGI. The ends lost 6 bases at V and 3 bases at J; junction bases unmatched: 3. This CDR3 comprises 14 residues. The CDR3 protein is CASSWTSGNYEQYF. CDR3 bases: TGTGCCAGCAGCTGGACTAGCGGGAACTACGAGCAGTACTTC.

The J gene is TRBJ2-3, the V gene TRBV9, with 7 bases matching TRBD1. The ends lost 4 bases at V and 3 bases at J; junction bases unmatched: 5. CDR3 size: 14 residues. The germline gives CDR1 SGDLS, CDR2 YYNGEE. The CDR3 spells CASSKGATTDTQYF. The CDR3, as DNA: TGTGCCAGCAGCAAGGGGGCCACAACAGATACGCAGTATTTT.

This sequence joins TRBV12-3 or TRBV12-4 and TRBJ2-5; D is unresolved. The germline V and J ends were trimmed by 2 bases and 5 bases, with 6 bases remaining between them. The CDR3 loop spans 12 amino acids. The CDR3 DNA reads as TGTGCCAGCAGTTTAATTGGGGAGACCCAGTACTTC. Its protein product is CASSLIGETQYF.

This clonotype was counted a few times. The V gene is TRBV12-3 or TRBV12-4, the J gene TRBJ1-6; D not resolved. The CDR3 runs 14 residues. V lost 6 bases to trimming and J lost 0 bases, with 6 bases between them. The CDR3 nucleotides are TGTGCCAGCAGCGGGAGCTCCTATAATTCACCCCTCCACTTT. Translating gives CASSGSSYNSPLHF.

This clonotype was found many times. The CDR3 region has the DNA TGCAGCGTTGAAGATCAGACAGGGGTGGTTGTAGAGGGCTACACCTTC. Its protein is CSVEDQTGVVVEGYTF. The V call is TRBV29-1, the J call TRBJ1-2, with 8 bases that match TRBD1. This CDR3 has 16 residues. Germline V CDR1 and CDR2: SQVTM, ANQGSEA. V dropped 0 bases and J dropped 8; count of bases not matched to a gene: 14.

The chain couples TRBV28 to TRBJ2-2; D uncertain. Germline V gene data show CDR1 as MDHEN and CDR2 as SYDVKM. This CDR3 region has 15 residues. The V end lost 2 bases, the J end lost 3 bases, and 10 bases lay between the germline ends. In DNA, the CDR3 is TGTGCCAGCAGTTTAGCAATTGGATACACCGGGGAGCTGTTTTTT. Residues: CASSLAIGYTGELFF.

The gene calls are TRBV7-3 and TRBJ2-6; possibly TRBD1 for D (6 bases). V was shortened by 4 bases and J by 4 bases, with 11 bases between the two germline ends. The CDR3 covers 15 residues. From germline, CDR1 is SGHTA and CDR2 FQGTGA. CDR3 sequence reads: CASSSGHSGANVLTF. CDR3 sequence (DNA): TGTGCCAGCAGCTCGGGACATTCGGGGGCCAACGTCCTGACTTTC.

This clonotype has a handful of counts. The chain carries TRBV11-2 and TRBJ2-4, with a tentative D call TRBD2 (6 bases). This CDR3 is built from 13 residues. Deletions cut 7 bases from V and 11 bases from J, with 18 bases between. Per the germline V gene, CDR1 is SGHAT and CDR2 is FQNNGV. Written as DNA, the CDR3 is TGTGCCAGCACCCCCCCCGGGGAGGCGGTTCAGTACTTC. It is translated as CASTPPGEAVQYF.

This clonotype was counted only a few times. J is TRBJ2-1 and V is TRBV20-1; TRBD2 matches at 10 bases. The CDR3 consists of 15 residues. Germline lookup yields CDR1 DFQATT and CDR2 SNEGSKA (reference sequence). The J segment lost 3 bases and the V segment lost 3 bases, leaving 5 bases of the junction unmatched. DNA for the CDR3: TGCAGTGCTAGCCCGCCTAGCGGGAGCTACAATGAGCAGTTCTTC. This codes for CSASPPSGSYNEQFF.

Ten or more counts support this clonotype. V is TRBV6-6 and J is TRBJ2-7; 10 positions agree with TRBD2. J lost 7 bases, V lost 0 bases, and 0 bases had no gene match. Looked up from germline, CDR1 is MNHNY and CDR2 is SVGAGI (reference sequence). CDR3 length: 13 amino acids. CDR3 DNA sequence: TGTGCCAGCAGTTACTCGACTAGCGGGGAGCAGTACTTC. Its translation: CASSYSTSGEQYF.

This clonotype was picked up a small number of times. The genes are TRBV29-1 and TRBJ1-4, with a weak D call TRBD1 (5 bases). The CDR3 sequence is 14 residues long. V was pared by 3 bases and J by 8 bases, with 16 bases between. The germline CDR1 and CDR2 sequences are SQVTM and ANQGSEA. CDR3 sequence (DNA): TGCAGCGTTGAGGAAATTCAGGGAGGGGAAAAACTGTTTTTT. It encodes CSVEEIQGGEKLFF.

This clonotype came up once. The CDR3 spells CASSEYMGGTSGRASTGELFF. CDR3 nucleotides: TGTGCCAGCAGTGAATATATGGGGGGAACTAGCGGGAGGGCATCCACCGGGGAGCTGTTTTTT. This chain uses TRBV25-1 with TRBJ2-2; 13 positions match TRBD2. Per the germline V gene, CDR1 is MGHDK and CDR2 is SYGVNS. The CDR3 sequence is 21 residues long. Trimming at V came to 0 bases and at J to 4 bases, leaving 14 bases not matched to a gene. Full variable domain (outside the CDR3, taken from reference TRBV25-1 and TRBJ2-2): EADIYQTPRYLVIGTGKKITLECSQTMGHDKMYWYQQDPGMELHLIHYSYGVNSTEKGDLSSESTVSRIRTEHFPLTLESARPSHTSQYLCASSEYMGGTSGRASTGELFFGEGSRLTVL.

This clonotype occurred once. In nucleotides, the CDR3 is TGCGCCAGCAGCTCAGGACTAGTCCTTTCCACAGATACGCAGTATTTT. Translation gives CASSSGLVLSTDTQYF. The chain couples TRBV5-1 to TRBJ2-3, with 7 bases fitting TRBD2. CDR1 is SGHRS, CDR2 YFSETQ, per germline. The CDR3 loop spans 16 amino acids. V trimming: 3 bases; J trimming: 2 bases; junction bases outside the gene matches: 9.

This clonotype has just a few counts. The chain employs TRBV29-1 and TRBJ2-2; D is unclear. The CDR3 covers 12 residues. V was cut by 4 bases and J by 5 bases, with 8 bases left in between. Germline V gives CDR1 SQVTM, CDR2 ANQGSEA. The CDR3 is CSVVSVTGELFF. CDR3 nucleotide sequence: TGCAGCGTTGTTTCGGTTACCGGGGAGCTGTTTTTT.

This clonotype was observed a handful of times. The chain is built from TRBV2 and TRBJ2-2; 7 nucleotides align to TRBD1. Germline assignment: CDR1 SNHLY and CDR2 FYNNEI. With 7 bases clipped from V and 3 bases from J, the junction kept 5 bases outside the gene matches. The CDR3 totals 14 residues. CDR3 sequence: CASKGTDDTGELFF. The CDR3 bases are TGTGCCAGCAAGGGGACAGATGACACCGGGGAGCTGTTTTTT.

V and J are TRBV4-2 and TRBJ2-1; no clear D gene. Looked up from germline, CDR1 is LGHNA and CDR2 is YNFKEQ. The CDR3 runs to 14 residues. With 0 bases removed from V and 6 bases from J, the gap between germline ends came to 9 bases. CDR3 sequence reads: CASSQERVGNEQFF. In DNA, the CDR3 is TGTGCCAGCAGCCAAGAAAGGGTGGGCAATGAGCAGTTCTTC.

This clonotype has a handful of counts. The J gene is TRBJ2-5, the V gene TRBV20-1; a possible D gene is TRBD1 (6 bases). CDR3 size: 15 residues. Germline V gene sequence: CDR1 DFQATT, CDR2 SNEGSKA (reference sequence). The germline V and J ends were trimmed by 3 bases and 5 bases, with 19 bases remaining between them. CDR3 region: CSASQGQQMAETQYF. The CDR3 nucleotides are TGCAGTGCTAGTCAAGGACAGCAGATGGCGGAGACCCAGTACTTC.

The V call is TRBV12-3 or TRBV12-4, the J call TRBJ2-1; 9 bases map to TRBD2. With 5 bases clipped from V and 2 bases from J, the junction kept 7 bases outside the gene matches. The CDR3 has 16 amino acids. CDR3 in DNA: TGTGCCAGCAGTCGGACTAGCGCGGGGGCCTACAATGAGCAGTTCTTC. Translating it yields CASSRTSAGAYNEQFF.

There are a few counts of this clonotype. This chain connects TRBV15 to TRBJ2-7; D unclear. This CDR3 is built from 13 residues. CDR1 is LNHNV and CDR2 is YYDKDF in the germline V gene (reference sequence). V was clipped by 1 base and J by 3 bases, with 7 bases between them. DNA of the CDR3: TGTGCCACCAGCAGAGGCGTTTACTACGAGCAGTACTTC. As protein: CATSRGVYYEQYF. Full variable domain (rest looked up from reference TRBV15 and TRBJ2-7): DAMVIQNPRYQVTQFGKPVTLSCSQTLNHNVMYWYQQKSSQAPKLLFHYYDKDFNNEADTPDNFQSRRPNTSFCFLDIRSPGLGDTAMYLCATSRGVYYEQYFGPGTRLTVT.

This clonotype was observed a few times. The rearrangement joins TRBV29-1 to TRBJ2-3, with TRBD1 matching 9 bases. V lost 4 bases, J lost 2 bases, and 7 bases stayed unmatched. This CDR3 comprises 15 residues. CDR1 and CDR2 from the germline V gene are SQVTM and ANQGSEA. Written as DNA, the CDR3 is TGCAGCGTTGGGGGGGGACAGGGTAACACAGATACGCAGTATTTT. It translates to CSVGGGQGNTDTQYF.

V gene TRBV25-1 combines with J gene TRBJ2-3, with D perhaps being TRBD1 or TRBD2 (6 bases each). Looked up from germline, CDR1 is MGHDK and CDR2 is SYGVNS. V shed 7 bases and J shed 2 bases, with 10 bases lying between them. The length of the CDR3 is 13 residues. The CDR3, as DNA: TGTGCCAGCAAAAGGGGGGCCACAGATACGCAGTATTTT. This sequence encodes CASKRGATDTQYF.

The chain recombines TRBV20-1 with TRBJ2-7; D is ambiguous. Germline CDR1 and CDR2: DFQATT and SNEGSKA (reference sequence). The CDR3 extends over 11 amino acids. V shed 2 bases and J shed 0 bases, with 2 bases lying between them. Here the CDR3 DNA reads TGCAGTGCTAGAAACTCCTACGAGCAGTACTTC. This sequence encodes CSARNSYEQYF.

This clonotype was seen a few times. The rearrangement uses TRBV12-3 or TRBV12-4 and TRBJ1-4; D is unclear. The V gene lost 5 bases and the J gene lost 8 bases, with 9 bases spanning the gap. CDR3 size: 12 residues. The CDR3 loop reads CASSRPQEKLFF. As DNA, the CDR3 is TGTGCCAGCAGTCGACCTCAAGAAAAACTGTTTTTT.

This clonotype was seen more than once but under ten times. The rearrangement uses TRBV7-2 and TRBJ2-3; TRBD1 aligns across 7 bases. This CDR3 comprises 15 residues. V gave up 5 bases and J gave up 6 bases; unmatched junction bases: 11. Germline V lookup: CDR1 SGHTA, CDR2 FQGNSA. Written as DNA, the CDR3 is TGTGCCAGCAGCCCGTCCGTGACAGGGATGGATACGCAGTATTTT. This sequence encodes CASSPSVTGMDTQYF. The whole variable domain, filled in from reference TRBV7-2 and TRBJ2-3, reads GAGVSQSPSNKVTEKGKDVELRCDPISGHTALYWYRQSLGQGLEFLIYFQGNSAPDKSGLPSDRFSAERTGGSVSTLTIQRTQQEDSAVYLCASSPSVTGMDTQYFGPGTRLTVL.

V and J are TRBV2 and TRBJ1-1; TRBD1 agrees at 11 bases. From germline, CDR1 is SNHLY and CDR2 FYNNEI. The CDR3 runs 16 residues. V was clipped by 0 bases and J by 2 bases; unmatched bases: 2. The CDR3 protein is CASSEAGQGDNTEAFF. The CDR3 DNA reads TGTGCCAGCAGTGAAGCGGGACAGGGGGACAACACTGAAGCTTTCTTT.